This T cell receptor beta chain was sequenced during a study of radiotherapy plus CTLA-4 blockade in lung cancer. In the study overall: 15% to 20% of patients responded objectively, and roughly 30% achieved disease control. The study, taken as a whole, reports: Researchers report tumor-derived TCR clones expanding in blood after radiotherapy plus ipilimumab.

Profiled with immunoSEQ multiplex PCR; TCRdb holds only in-frame clones, not every one. In the table there are about 77,000 clones, roughly four fifths of which are singletons. The length of the CDR3 is 19 residues. The germline V gene encodes CDR1 MGHRA and CDR2 YSYEKL. V lost 0 bases to trimming and J lost 2 bases; unmatched junction nucleotides: 9. It was focal radiation plus CTLA-4 blockade with ipilimumab that patients with chemo-refractory metastatic non-small-cell lung cancer received. On this clone: Its specificity is not known.

The chain employs TRBV4-1 and TRBJ2-2, with 10 bases that match TRBD2. The sequences come from peripheral blood, collected from a patient treated with radiotherapy plus ipilimumab. The sequence derives from a human donor with non-small cell lung cancer whose response to radiotherapy plus ipilimumab could not be evaluated. CDR3 residues: CASSQDIFLAGVNTGELFF. Here the CDR3 DNA reads TGCGCCAGCAGCCAAGATATTTTCCTAGCGGGGGTTAACACCGGGGAGCTGTTTTTT.